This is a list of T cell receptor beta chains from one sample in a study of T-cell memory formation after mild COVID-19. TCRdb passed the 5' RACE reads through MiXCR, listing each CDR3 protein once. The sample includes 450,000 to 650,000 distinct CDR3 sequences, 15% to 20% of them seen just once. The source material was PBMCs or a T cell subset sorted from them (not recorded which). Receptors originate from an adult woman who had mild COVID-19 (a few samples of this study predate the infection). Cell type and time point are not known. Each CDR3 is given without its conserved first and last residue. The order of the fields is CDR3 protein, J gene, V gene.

cdr3_aa: ASSPHRQTPVGYT
j_call: TRBJ1-2
v_call: TRBV11-2

cdr3_aa: ASSQSWTSMDEQF
j_call: TRBJ2-1
v_call: TRBV4-2

cdr3_aa: ASSPQGQGMNTEAF
j_call: TRBJ1-1
v_call: TRBV7-9

cdr3_aa: ATSDSFRNQPQH
j_call: TRBJ1-5
v_call: TRBV24-1

cdr3_aa: SKRASDNEQF
j_call: TRBJ2-1
v_call: TRBV29-1

cdr3_aa: ATSSLWGQVNEQY
j_call: TRBJ2-7
v_call: TRBV15

cdr3_aa: SVVNQGLRRRTEAF
j_call: TRBJ1-1
v_call: TRBV29-1

cdr3_aa: ASSGTGSNQPQH
j_call: TRBJ1-5
v_call: TRBV2

cdr3_aa: ASRPTGRGEQF
j_call: TRBJ2-1
v_call: TRBV6-5

cdr3_aa: ASSSVSGQTRTDTQY
j_call: TRBJ2-3
v_call: TRBV12-3/TRBV12-4

cdr3_aa: ASTNSAGQGYNEQF
j_call: TRBJ2-1
v_call: TRBV27

cdr3_aa: ASSLGQGIFGGYT
j_call: TRBJ1-2
v_call: TRBV11-2

cdr3_aa: ATSEPGQGSETQY
j_call: TRBJ2-5
v_call: TRBV24-1

cdr3_aa: ASSLPTGSYNSPLH
j_call: TRBJ1-6
v_call: TRBV7-8

cdr3_aa: ASTQGSGGEYNEQF
j_call: TRBJ2-1
v_call: TRBV12-3/TRBV12-4

cdr3_aa: ASSYIVGSQLLF
j_call: TRBJ1-1
v_call: TRBV6-5

cdr3_aa: SAKPPPWGIGSYEQY
j_call: TRBJ2-7
v_call: TRBV20-1

cdr3_aa: ASSGDRKITGELF
j_call: TRBJ2-2
v_call: TRBV9

cdr3_aa: ASSFTGPAYEQY
j_call: TRBJ2-7
v_call: TRBV6-2/TRBV6-3

cdr3_aa: ASSLLPPGTGDDEQF
j_call: TRBJ2-1
v_call: TRBV12-3/TRBV12-4

cdr3_aa: ASSYVGENYGYT
j_call: TRBJ1-2
v_call: TRBV6-5

cdr3_aa: ASSTPLALAGIGELF
j_call: TRBJ2-2
v_call: TRBV12-3/TRBV12-4

cdr3_aa: ASSQTGTGGNYEQY
j_call: TRBJ2-7
v_call: TRBV12-3/TRBV12-4

cdr3_aa: ASSASGGVTQY
j_call: TRBJ2-3
v_call: TRBV6-5

cdr3_aa: ASSNSDQETQY
j_call: TRBJ2-5
v_call: TRBV19

cdr3_aa: ASSESGGNSPLH
j_call: TRBJ1-6
v_call: TRBV6-1

cdr3_aa: ASSRLGGQETQY
j_call: TRBJ2-5
v_call: TRBV6-1

cdr3_aa: ASSQTGQGDSNQPQH
j_call: TRBJ1-5
v_call: TRBV4-2

cdr3_aa: SASAGLGSYEQY
j_call: TRBJ2-7
v_call: TRBV20-1

cdr3_aa: ASTQSGSSYNEQF
j_call: TRBJ2-1
v_call: TRBV27

cdr3_aa: ASSFGYGGYT
j_call: TRBJ1-2
v_call: TRBV5-4

cdr3_aa: ASSYSVYNEQF
j_call: TRBJ2-1
v_call: TRBV6-5

cdr3_aa: ASSQDLGGLDTEAF
j_call: TRBJ1-1
v_call: TRBV4-3

cdr3_aa: ATQLAGGPGVF
j_call: TRBJ2-1
v_call: TRBV10-3

cdr3_aa: SVAGTVTYEQY
j_call: TRBJ2-7
v_call: TRBV29-1

cdr3_aa: ATSGWGTGANVLT
j_call: TRBJ2-6
v_call: TRBV15

cdr3_aa: ASSPGQNSYNEQF
j_call: TRBJ2-1
v_call: TRBV6-5

cdr3_aa: ASSLLSRGAKTGSREKLF
j_call: TRBJ1-4
v_call: TRBV7-9

cdr3_aa: ATSDHRQGGDTGELF
j_call: TRBJ2-2
v_call: TRBV24-1

cdr3_aa: ASNIQGPSSYEQY
j_call: TRBJ2-7
v_call: TRBV2

cdr3_aa: ASSYYGQAAPTEAF
j_call: TRBJ1-1
v_call: TRBV5-1

cdr3_aa: ASSLAGQGSNQPQH
j_call: TRBJ1-5
v_call: TRBV7-9

cdr3_aa: ASSQDNNYGYT
j_call: TRBJ1-2
v_call: TRBV14

cdr3_aa: ASSGSSGRADTQY
j_call: TRBJ2-3
v_call: TRBV9

cdr3_aa: ASSFSGTPVEQY
j_call: TRBJ2-7
v_call: TRBV9

cdr3_aa: ASSPMGQGQGTQY
j_call: TRBJ2-5
v_call: TRBV5-1

cdr3_aa: SARGTRYSPGANVLT
j_call: TRBJ2-6
v_call: TRBV20-1

cdr3_aa: ASSLASSRADTQY
j_call: TRBJ2-3
v_call: TRBV7-8

cdr3_aa: ATSVRGWDTNEQF
j_call: TRBJ2-1
v_call: TRBV24-1

cdr3_aa: ASSTQGGGQETQY
j_call: TRBJ2-5
v_call: TRBV19

cdr3_aa: ASSPTLMTGANVLT
j_call: TRBJ2-6
v_call: TRBV6-5

cdr3_aa: SVEYQAGEAFGTDTQY
j_call: TRBJ2-3
v_call: TRBV29-1